Below are 15 T cell receptor beta chains sequenced from a single sample in a study of post-analysis software for immune sequencing data. Study-level results: About five TRBV segments were more frequent in patients than controls; TRBV5-6, TRBV5-1 and TRBV20-1 belonged to this group.

The TCR beta cDNA libraries carried unique molecular identifiers. TCRdb fed the PCR reads into MiXCR, producing one record per CDR3 protein. The table records around 770,000 distinct CDR3 sequences, about 45% of them present only once. Their antigen targets remain unknown. The sequencing input was blood. Receptors were obtained from a girl between 5 and 17 years old with multiple sclerosis.

CDR3 DNA sequence: TGTGCCAGCAGTTACCCTCCAAGCTACGAGCAGTACTTC. Translated: CASSYPPSYEQYF. The V call is TRBV6-6, the J call TRBJ2-4; D ambiguous. The J call may be faulty, since TRBJ2-7 better matches the DNA end. The CDR3 covers 13 residues. CDR1 and CDR2 (germline): MNHNY, SVGAGI (reference sequence).

This clonotype was seen once. Mismatch with germline at one junction end may stem from a read error. This chain links TRBV24-1 with TRBJ2-2; 8 nucleotides align to TRBD1. CDR3 length equals 16 residues. CDR1 and CDR2 from the germline V gene are KGHDR and SFDVKD. The CDR3 reads CATGDSGTGYTGELFF. The CDR3 DNA follows: TGTGCCACCGGTGACTCCGGGACAGGTTACACCGGGGAGCTGTTTTTT.

The chain uses TRBV11-2 and TRBJ2-5; tentative D call: TRBD1 (5 bases). The germline gives CDR1 SGHAT, CDR2 FQNNGV. The CDR3 has 14 residues. V lost 5 bases and J lost 1, with 11 bases in between. CDR3: CASSPAGIQETQYF. As DNA, the CDR3 is TGTGCCAGCAGCCCCGCAGGGATCCAAGAGACCCAGTACTTC.

In this sample, this clonotype turned up once. This chain links TRBV3-1 with TRBJ2-7, with D possibly matching TRBD1 (5 bases). Deletions cut 3 bases from V and 5 bases from J, with 14 bases between. This CDR3 has 14 residues. CDR1 is LGHDT and CDR2 is YNNKEL in the germline V gene (reference sequence). The CDR3 sequence: CASSQSLGVHEQYF. As DNA, the CDR3 is TGTGCCAGCAGCCAGTCCCTAGGGGTTCACGAGCAGTACTTC.

Only a few counts were recorded for this clonotype. The genes are TRBV4-2 and TRBJ2-1, with 8 nucleotides matching TRBD2. V lost 4 bases to trimming and J lost 8 bases; unmatched junction nucleotides: 16. This CDR3 contains 17 residues. Germline CDR1 LGHNA, CDR2 YNFKEQ. The CDR3 spells CASSLYSAAGVGYEQFF. CDR3 sequence (DNA): TGTGCCAGCAGCCTTTACTCAGCAGCGGGAGTAGGATATGAGCAGTTCTTC.

The chain joins TRBV27 to TRBJ1-5; D is perhaps TRBD1 (6 bases). V was clipped by 1 base and J by 3 bases, with 19 bases between them. Germline lookup yields CDR1 MNHEY and CDR2 SMNVEV (reference sequence). This CDR3 contains 18 residues. Here the CDR3 reads CASSLLGVWGHLNQPQHF. In nucleotides, the CDR3 is TGTGCCAGCAGTTTATTAGGAGTTTGGGGACACCTCAATCAGCCCCAGCATTTT.

In its sample, this clonotype was seen once. The chain joins TRBV29-1 to TRBJ1-6; a weak D match, TRBD1 (5 bases). The CDR3 covers 13 residues. Trimming took off 4 bases at V and 9 bases at J, with 13 bases between the two ends. In germline, CDR1 is SQVTM, CDR2 ANQGSEA. Here the CDR3 reads CSVAAGMGSPLHF. The DNA of the CDR3 is TGCAGCGTTGCGGCAGGGATGGGTTCACCCCTCCACTTT.

This clonotype occurred a few times. V is TRBV20-1 and J is TRBJ2-5; 8 bases match TRBD1. The CDR3 spans 14 residues. Germline trimming cut 3 bases from V and 1 base from J; bases unmatched to any gene: 4. The germline gives CDR1 DFQATT, CDR2 SNEGSKA (reference sequence). CDR3 sequence reads: CSASPGQGQETQYF. In nucleotides, the CDR3 is TGCAGTGCTAGCCCTGGACAGGGCCAAGAGACCCAGTACTTC.

V and J are TRBV12-3 or TRBV12-4 and TRBJ1-2; possible D gene TRBD1, 5 bases. The CDR3 sequence is 14 residues long. V lost 3 bases and J lost 5, with 13 bases in between. In DNA, the CDR3 is TGTGCCAGCAGTTTCAGACCCGGGACGTATGGCTACACCTTC. This translates into CASSFRPGTYGYTF.

The CDR3 DNA is TGCAGTGCTAGAGCAGGGGGCAACCAGCTAGCGGTGATTTCTAGCACAGATACGCAGTATTTT. This encodes CSARAGGNQLAVISSTDTQYF. This chain joins TRBV20-1 and TRBJ2-3, with D possibly being TRBD1 (8 bases). This CDR3 region has 21 residues. Trimming cost V 1 base and J 0 bases, with 29 bases left between them. CDR1 and CDR2 from the germline V gene are DFQATT and SNEGSKA (reference sequence).

Only one count was recorded for this clonotype. The gene calls are TRBV27 and TRBJ2-7, with TRBD1 matching over 10 bases. Germline assignment: CDR1 MNHEY and CDR2 SMNVEV (reference sequence). This CDR3 is 17 amino acids long. With V trimmed by 3 bases and J by 5 bases, 13 bases remained unmatched. This CDR3 is CASSFFGGGQGVNEQYF. The DNA of the CDR3 is TGTGCCAGCAGTTTTTTTGGGGGAGGACAGGGGGTAAACGAGCAGTACTTC.

The chain employs TRBV7-8 and TRBJ1-2; 8 nucleotides agree with TRBD1. V shed 4 bases, J shed 5 bases, and the junction held 6 bases outside the gene matches. The CDR3 length is 14 residues. In germline, CDR1 is SGHVS, CDR2 FQNEAQ. The CDR3 bases are TGTGCCAGCAGCTACGACAGGGGAGCATATGGCTACACCTTC. Protein: CASSYDRGAYGYTF.

CDR3 in DNA: TGCAGCGTTGAGCGAGACACAGATACGCAGTATTTT. It yields the protein CSVERDTDTQYF. The chain links TRBV29-1 to TRBJ2-3, with no clear D. The V gene's germline CDR1 is SQVTM and CDR2 ANQGSEA. Trimming removed 3 bases from V and 2 bases from J, with 6 bases in between. This CDR3 is built from 12 residues.

A remark on this clonotype: An end of the junction differs from the germline gene, which may be a read error. The J gene is TRBJ2-6, the V gene TRBV19; D ambiguous. This CDR3 region has 15 residues. Per germline, CDR1 LNHDA and CDR2 SQIVND (reference sequence). CDR3 sequence reads: CTSIGWGTGANVLTF. CDR3 bases: TGTACCAGTATTGGATGGGGTACTGGGGCCAACGTCCTGACTTTC. Looking up the rest from reference TRBV19 and TRBJ2-6 gives the full variable domain: DGGITQSPKYLFRKEGQNVTLSCEQNLNHDAMYWYRQDPGQGLRLIYYSQIVNDFQKGDIAEGYSVSREKKESFPLTVTSAQKNPTAFYLCTSIGWGTGANVLTFGAGSRLTVL.

In its sample, this clonotype was seen a few times. This chain links TRBV5-1 with TRBJ1-1; TRBD1 aligns across 7 bases. The CDR3 loop spans 16 amino acids. With 5 bases clipped from V and 7 bases from J, the junction kept 17 bases outside the gene matches. Germline V lookup: CDR1 SGHRS, CDR2 YFSETQ. The CDR3 is CASSFGQVVGPDEAFF. The CDR3 DNA reads TGCGCCAGCAGTTTTGGACAGGTAGTAGGGCCGGATGAAGCTTTCTTT.